Listed here are 18 T cell receptor beta chains from one sample, sequenced in a study of T cell clonotyping in hematopoietic cell transplantation. Sequenced by immunoSEQ multiplex PCR; TCRdb stores in-frame clones only, minus some. Of over 10,000 clones detected, roughly 88% appear once; the ten largest clones hold 16%. As for time point: recipient sample about 28 days before transplant, after cytoreduction. Specimen: peripheral blood mononuclear cells, collected before stem cell transplant. These TCRs come from a man aged 55 to 70 with acute myeloid leukemia. Some clones in this sample may be carry-over from other donors' samples.

This clone was found once. The rearrangement joins TRBV6-5 to TRBJ2-3; the D gene could be TRBD1 or TRBD2 (5 bases each). The ends were cut back, 8 bases at V and 2 bases at J, with 11 bases in the middle. Looked up from germline, CDR1 is MNHEY and CDR2 is SVGAGI. The CDR3 length is 13 residues. As DNA, the CDR3 is TGTGCCAGCCGGGACGGATCCACAGATACGCAGTATTTT. Amino acid sequence: CASRDGSTDTQYF.

V usage is TRBV14 and J usage is TRBJ2-7, with a possible D match to TRBD2 (7 bases). V was cut by 6 bases and J by 7 bases, with 19 bases left in between. The CDR3 runs 14 residues. Germline assignment: CDR1 SGHDN and CDR2 FVKESK. CDR3 in amino acids: CASRSSYGGQEQYF. The CDR3 DNA is TGTGCCAGCAGGTCCTCATACGGGGGGCAAGAGCAGTACTTC.

The chain links TRBV7-8 to TRBJ1-5; D is perhaps TRBD1 (5 bases). The germline gives CDR1 SGHVS, CDR2 FQNEAQ. This CDR3 comprises 15 residues. V was pared by 5 bases and J by 1 base, with 12 bases between. The CDR3 nucleotides read TGTGCCAGCAGCCTGTGGGGGGAGAGCAATCAGCCCCAGCATTTT. Its protein product is CASSLWGESNQPQHF.

The chain has TRBV19 and TRBJ2-4, with D unclear. Trimming cost V 3 bases and J 0 bases, with 21 bases left between them. Germline V gene data show CDR1 as LNHDA and CDR2 as SQIVND (reference sequence). The CDR3 is 19 residues long. The CDR3 here is CASSIRDPRRALAKNIQYF. CDR3 DNA sequence: TGTGCCAGTAGTATTAGGGATCCTCGTCGGGCTTTAGCCAAAAACATTCAGTACTTC.

The chain couples TRBV7-2 to TRBJ1-5; TRBD1 agrees at 7 bases. This CDR3 is built from 14 residues. The germline CDR1 and CDR2 sequences are SGHTA and FQGNSA. J lost 5 bases, V lost 6 bases, and 7 bases had no gene match. The DNA of the CDR3 is TGTGCCAGCAGTCTCCGGACAGGCCATCAGCCCCAGCATTTT. Amino acid sequence: CASSLRTGHQPQHF.

The rearrangement joins TRBV5-1 to TRBJ2-3; no definite D call. CDR1 and CDR2 from the germline V gene are SGHRS and YFSETQ. This CDR3 contains 15 residues. Trimming pared 0 bases from V and 2 bases from J, leaving 10 bases between. As DNA, the CDR3 is TGCGCCAGCAGCTTGGCCGGGTTGTTCACAGATACGCAGTATTTT. This gives the protein CASSLAGLFTDTQYF.

The V call is TRBV5-1, the J call TRBJ2-1, with 9 bases lining up with TRBD2. The germline V gene encodes CDR1 SGHRS and CDR2 YFSETQ. The CDR3 contains 17 residues. V dropped 4 bases and J dropped 10; count of bases not matched to a gene: 18. The CDR3 DNA reads TGCGCCAGCAGCCCCCTGGGTAGCGGGGGAAGGGCCAGCGAGCAGTTCTTC. Encoded protein: CASSPLGSGGRASEQFF.

The chain employs TRBV10-3 and TRBJ1-4; perhaps TRBD1 as D (5 bases). Germline V gene lookup returns CDR1 ENHRY and CDR2 SYGVKD. CDR3 length: 16 residues. The V end was cut by 8 bases, the J end by 4 bases, with 20 bases between. The CDR3 loop is CAIAAGGTLGNEKLFF. Here the CDR3 DNA reads TGTGCCATCGCTGCCGGGGGGACCCTCGGTAATGAAAAACTGTTTTTT.

The V call is TRBV5-6, the J call TRBJ2-1; D is tentatively TRBD1 or TRBD2 (5 bases each). Trimming removed 3 bases from V and 7 bases from J, with 11 bases in between. The CDR3 has 13 residues. Per germline, CDR1 SGHDT and CDR2 YYEEEE. CDR3 sequence reads: CASSWGRLNEQFF. The CDR3 nucleotides are TGTGCCAGCAGCTGGGGACGTTTGAATGAGCAGTTCTTC. The complete variable domain, with remaining parts taken from reference TRBV5-6 and TRBJ2-1, reads DAGVTQSPTHLIKTRGQQVTLRCSPKSGHDTVSWYQQALGQGPQFIFQYYEEEERQRGNFPDRFSGHQFPNYSSELNVNALLLGDSALYLCASSWGRLNEQFFGPGTRLTVL.

V and J are TRBV7-7 and TRBJ2-6, with 7 bases aligning to TRBD1. V was pared by 4 bases and J by 0 bases, with 6 bases of the junction left unmatched. This CDR3 contains 17 residues. From germline, CDR1 is SSHAT and CDR2 FNYEAQ (reference sequence). CDR3 residues: CASSSGTDSSGANVLTF. For the CDR3, the DNA is TGTGCCAGCAGCTCCGGGACAGACAGCTCTGGGGCCAACGTCCTGACTTTC.

This chain joins TRBV7-6 and TRBJ1-4; D unresolved. V lost 2 bases to trimming and J lost 4 bases, with 14 bases between them. Looked up from germline, CDR1 is SGHVS and CDR2 is FNYEAQ. The CDR3 has 16 residues. Here the CDR3 DNA reads TGTGCCAGCAGCTTATCCACCCCGTGGGGTAATGAAAAACTGTTTTTT. It specifies CASSLSTPWGNEKLFF.

The chain recombines TRBV7-2 with TRBJ1-1, with D hard to call. CDR3 length: 14 amino acids. The germline gives CDR1 SGHTA, CDR2 FQGNSA. V lost 5 bases, J lost 3 bases, and 13 bases lay in between. The CDR3 bases are TGTGCCAGCAGCATACGACACCCGTACACTGAAGCTTTCTTT. Amino acid sequence: CASSIRHPYTEAFF.

The J gene is TRBJ2-1, the V gene TRBV7-9, with 11 nucleotides matching TRBD2. Germline V gene sequence: CDR1 SEHNR, CDR2 FQNEAQ (reference sequence). The CDR3 loop spans 15 amino acids. V lost 5 bases and J lost 3; bases outside the gene matches: 3. In nucleotides, the CDR3 is TGTGCCAGCAGCCGTACTAGCGGGGGCTACAATGAGCAGTTCTTC. Protein: CASSRTSGGYNEQFF.

This clone was seen a single time. The rearrangement joins TRBV9 to TRBJ1-4, with D hard to call. This CDR3 contains 17 residues. V was trimmed by 3 bases and J by 5 bases, leaving 20 bases between them. Germline lookup yields CDR1 SGDLS and CDR2 YYNGEE. The CDR3 reads CASSAPLDGGLNEKLFF. In nucleotides, the CDR3 is TGTGCCAGCAGCGCCCCACTGGACGGAGGATTGAATGAAAAACTGTTTTTT.

The chain has TRBV6-1 and TRBJ1-3; D gene unclear. CDR1 is MNHNS and CDR2 is SASEGT in the germline V gene. V gave up 5 bases and J gave up 4 bases, with 15 bases separating them. The CDR3 runs to 15 residues. CDR3 in amino acids: CASSSQRASGNTIYF. The CDR3 DNA sequence: TGTGCCAGCAGTTCTCAAAGGGCTTCGGGAAACACCATATATTTT.

This clone was counted a single time. The rearrangement joins TRBV9 to TRBJ1-6; D gene uncertain. Trimming took 2 bases from V and 4 from J, leaving 7 bases between them. Germline CDR1 is SGDLS and CDR2 is YYNGEE. This CDR3 contains 14 residues. The CDR3, as DNA: TGTGCCAGCAGCGTCGACGGGTATAATTCACCCCTCCACTTT. It specifies CASSVDGYNSPLHF.

The chain recombines TRBV30 with TRBJ1-2, with D unclear. CDR3 length equals 13 residues. CDR1 is GTSNPN and CDR2 is SVGIG in the germline V gene (reference sequence). V was cut by 0 bases and J by 2 bases, with 7 bases left in between. This CDR3 reads CAWSVRGNYGYTF. In DNA, the CDR3 is TGTGCCTGGAGTGTAAGAGGGAACTATGGCTACACCTTC.

Only one count was recorded for this clone. This sequence joins TRBV9 and TRBJ2-7; D possibly corresponds to TRBD1 (6 bases). This CDR3 has 14 amino acids. Germline CDR1 SGDLS, CDR2 YYNGEE. The V gene lost 4 bases and the J gene lost 7 bases, with 18 bases spanning the gap. The CDR3 DNA reads TGTGCCAGCAGCAACCTGGGGGCCCAGCGGGAGCAGTACTTC. As protein: CASSNLGAQREQYF.